This entry lists 23 T cell receptor beta chains sequenced from one sample in a study of shared clonotypes between healthy human individuals (dated by TCRdb to about 2020). The library was prepared using the immunoSEQ multiplex PCR assay. Here the immuneACCESS table is served through TCRdb, limited to in-frame sequences with V and J called. Missing clones are a known gap in these copies; in checked studies unresolved V genes cover under half, and the rest lacks a known reason. The sample table shows about 520,000 clones, and about 96% are seen once. Together, the top ten hold about 0.059% of the sample. What was sequenced was naive CD4+ T cells sorted from blood. The cell subset or site label, read with the paper, signifies: CD45RA+ positively selected. The receptors originated from a woman in her twenties or thirties in good health.

J is TRBJ2-1 and V is TRBV28, with TRBD2 as a possible D gene (7 bases). Per the germline V gene, CDR1 is MDHEN and CDR2 is SYDVKM. V dropped 7 bases and J dropped 6 bases, with 16 bases sitting between them. CDR3 size: 14 residues. CDR3 in DNA: TGTGCCAGCACAATGGGGGGGCTTGGCAATGAGCAGTTCTTC. Protein: CASTMGGLGNEQFF.

The chain couples TRBV5-1 to TRBJ2-7, with 10 bases fitting TRBD2. The CDR3 is 15 residues long. Trimming cost V 3 bases and J 1 base; bases outside gene matches: 4. The V gene's germline CDR1 is SGHRS and CDR2 YFSETQ. In nucleotides, the CDR3 is TGCGCCAGCAGCTCGATAGCGGGAGGTTCCTACGAGCAGTACTTC. This codes for CASSSIAGGSYEQYF.

This chain links TRBV18 with TRBJ2-5; D is uncertain. Near its end, the DNA agrees better with TRBJ2-7, so the J call may be wrong. The germline CDR1 and CDR2 sequences are KGHSH and LQKENI. The CDR3 contains 12 residues. The CDR3 loop reads CASSPSSYEQYF. The CDR3 bases are TGTGCCAGCTCCCCAAGCTCCTACGAGCAGTACTTC.

The chain's CDR3 is CASQPQHF. DNA of the CDR3: TGTGCCAGTCAGCCCCAGCATTTT. The V call is TRBV28, the J call TRBJ1-5; D is uncertain. The ends were cut back, 9 bases at V and 6 bases at J, with 0 bases in the middle. Germline loops: CDR1 MDHEN, CDR2 SYDVKM. The CDR3 has 8 amino acids.

V is TRBV18 and J is TRBJ2-1, with 9 bases that match TRBD1. The CDR3 is 15 amino acids. CDR1 and CDR2 from the germline V gene are KGHSH and LQKENI. Trimming took 6 bases from V and 8 from J; bases not matched to a gene: 11. The CDR3 DNA sequence: TGTGCCAGCTCCGGATGGACAGGGGTGTCGGATGAGCAGTTCTTC. It specifies CASSGWTGVSDEQFF.

This clone occurred a few times. Other DNA sequences in this specimen translate into the identical CDR3. V is TRBV2 and J is TRBJ2-2; D is uncertain. Germline-derived CDR1 and CDR2 are SNHLY and FYNNEI. Deletions cut 6 bases from V and 0 bases from J, with 2 bases between. The CDR3 totals 12 residues. This CDR3 reads CASRPNTGELFF. The CDR3, as DNA: TGTGCCAGCAGACCGAACACCGGGGAGCTGTTTTTT.

The rearrangement links TRBV19 to TRBJ2-1; 10 bases match TRBD2. This CDR3 contains 15 residues. CDR1 is LNHDA, CDR2 SQIVND, per germline (reference sequence). Trimming took 5 bases from V and 6 from J; bases not matched to a gene: 7. This chain's CDR3 is CASSQLAGPINEQFF. CDR3 DNA sequence: TGTGCCAGTAGTCAACTAGCGGGACCCATCAATGAGCAGTTCTTC.

This CDR3 is CASSPTGLAKNIQYF. CDR3 coding DNA: TGCGCCAGCAGCCCTACCGGGTTGGCCAAAAACATTCAGTACTTC. The genes are TRBV4-1 and TRBJ2-4; no clear D gene. CDR3 length: 15 amino acids. The germline CDR1 and CDR2 sequences are MGHRA and YSYEKL. Trimming removed 4 bases from V and 1 base from J, with 11 bases in between.

The chain employs TRBV7-2 and TRBJ1-2; D unresolved. Trimming took off 5 bases at V and 7 bases at J, with 11 bases between the two ends. This CDR3 spans 12 amino acids. CDR1 and CDR2 (germline): SGHTA, FQGNSA. The CDR3 protein is CASSPSSLGYTF. CDR3 DNA: TGTGCCAGCAGCCCCTCTTCCCTTGGCTACACCTTC.

The V call is TRBV28, the J call TRBJ2-7; D is uncertain. V gave up 6 bases and J gave up 6 bases, with 9 bases separating them. Germline values: CDR1 MDHEN, CDR2 SYDVKM. CDR3 length: 11 amino acids. Written as DNA, the CDR3 is TGTGCCAGCAGGGATAACCTCGAGCAGTACTTC. It yields the protein CASRDNLEQYF.

This chain uses TRBV18 with TRBJ2-7; 9 bases align to TRBD1. CDR3 size: 15 residues. Germline CDR1 and CDR2: KGHSH and LQKENI. With 6 bases clipped from V and 5 bases from J, the junction kept 11 bases outside the gene matches. DNA of the CDR3: TGTGCCAGCTCGCTTCGGACAGGGGTAGTCGACGAGCAGTACTTC. Translation gives CASSLRTGVVDEQYF. The full variable domain, its missing parts supplied by reference TRBV18 and TRBJ2-7, is NAGVMQNPRHLVRRRGQEARLRCSPMKGHSHVYWYRQLPEEGLKFMVYLQKENIIDESGMPKERFSAEFPKEGPSILRIQQVVRGDSAAYFCASSLRTGVVDEQYFGPGTRLTVT.

The rearrangement joins TRBV5-4 to TRBJ2-7; D remains ambiguous. With 0 bases removed from V and 0 bases from J, the gap between germline ends came to 10 bases. The germline V gene encodes CDR1 SGHNT and CDR2 YYREEE (reference sequence). The CDR3 runs to 15 residues. The CDR3 DNA reads as TGTGCCAGCAGCTTGGGACTTGACGACTCCTACGAGCAGTACTTC. It specifies CASSLGLDDSYEQYF.

This chain uses TRBV5-1 with TRBJ2-1, with D tentatively TRBD2 (6 bases). Trimming took 2 bases from V and 0 from J, leaving 9 bases between them. Per the germline V gene, CDR1 is SGHRS and CDR2 is YFSETQ. The length of the CDR3 is 15 residues. CDR3 in amino acids: CASSFSSASYNEQFF. The CDR3 coding sequence is TGCGCCAGCAGCTTTTCTAGCGCCTCCTACAATGAGCAGTTCTTC.

This chain uses TRBV28 with TRBJ2-3; D is unresolved. Germline assignment: CDR1 MDHEN and CDR2 SYDVKM. V gave up 4 bases and J gave up 4 bases, with 6 bases separating them. The CDR3 sequence is 12 residues long. CDR3 DNA sequence: TGTGCCAGCAGTTCCCAAGCAGATACGCAGTATTTT. Its protein product is CASSSQADTQYF.

The chain employs TRBV28 and TRBJ2-5; D is unresolved. The DNA end is more similar to TRBJ2-7, so the J call may be wrong. The CDR3 sequence is 12 residues long. The germline V gene has CDR1 MDHEN and CDR2 SYDVKM. The CDR3 here is CASSSQIGEQYF. The CDR3 DNA is TGTGCCAGCAGTTCCCAGATCGGCGAGCAGTACTTC.

The chain combines TRBV5-1 with TRBJ2-2, with D perhaps matching TRBD2 (5 bases). Deletions cut 6 bases from V and 7 bases from J, with 22 bases between. Germline-derived CDR1 and CDR2 are SGHRS and YFSETQ. The CDR3 spans 16 residues. The CDR3 reads CASTGAAHSGSGELFF. DNA for the CDR3: TGCGCCAGCACTGGAGCGGCCCACTCGGGAAGCGGGGAGCTGTTTTTT.

This clone was found once. The gene calls are TRBV5-1 and TRBJ2-6; a possible D gene is TRBD1 (6 bases). The ends were cut back, 3 bases at V and 1 base at J, with 8 bases in the middle. This CDR3 has 15 amino acids. CDR1 is SGHRS, CDR2 YFSETQ, per germline. The CDR3 nucleotides are TGCGCCAGCAGCTCAGGGGTTTCTGGGGCCAACGTCCTGACTTTC. Translation: CASSSGVSGANVLTF. The full variable domain, completed using reference TRBV5-1 and TRBJ2-6, is KAGVTQTPRYLIKTRGQQVTLSCSPISGHRSVSWYQQTPGQGLQFLFEYFSETQRNKGNFPGRFSGRQFSNSRSEMNVSTLELGDSALYLCASSSGVSGANVLTFGAGSRLTVL.

The gene calls are TRBV7-9 and TRBJ2-7; possible D gene TRBD1, 6 bases. The CDR3 runs 14 residues. Germline lookup yields CDR1 SEHNR and CDR2 FQNEAQ (reference sequence). V gave up 5 bases and J gave up 4 bases, with 15 bases separating them. This CDR3 reads CASSVRDNGYEQYF. DNA of the CDR3: TGTGCCAGCAGCGTCCGGGACAATGGGTACGAGCAGTACTTC.

The chain links TRBV15 to TRBJ1-4; D is perhaps TRBD1 (6 bases). The length of the CDR3 is 15 residues. Per germline, CDR1 LNHNV and CDR2 YYDKDF (reference sequence). With 3 bases removed from V and 6 bases from J, the gap between germline ends came to 14 bases. The CDR3 DNA is TGTGCCACCAGCAGCGGCTGGACAGACTATGAAAAACTGTTTTTT. Residues: CATSSGWTDYEKLFF.

For the CDR3, the DNA is TGTGCCAGCAGTTTAATTGGGGGTTACAGAGGCTACACCTTC. This encodes CASSLIGGYRGYTF. The chain uses TRBV28 and TRBJ1-2, with a weak D call TRBD1 (5 bases). Germline V lookup: CDR1 MDHEN, CDR2 SYDVKM. Trimming removed 2 bases from V and 8 bases from J, with 15 bases in between. CDR3 size: 14 residues.

V and J are TRBV15 and TRBJ1-3, with 7 bases identical to TRBD1. The CDR3 is 16 amino acids. Germline CDR1 reads LNHNV; CDR2 reads YYDKDF (reference sequence). The junction had 7 bases not matched to a gene; V was cut back by 5 bases and J by 0 bases. The CDR3 DNA sequence: TGTGCCACCAGCGCCCGGCGGGACAGCTCTGGAAACACCATATATTTT. Translation: CATSARRDSSGNTIYF. The full variable domain, rest sourced from reference TRBV15 and TRBJ1-3, is DAMVIQNPRYQVTQFGKPVTLSCSQTLNHNVMYWYQQKSSQAPKLLFHYYDKDFNNEADTPDNFQSRRPNTSFCFLDIRSPGLGDTAMYLCATSARRDSSGNTIYFGEGSWLTVV.

This chain joins TRBV28 and TRBJ2-1, with 9 bases that match TRBD1. This CDR3 has 15 amino acids. With V trimmed by 5 bases and J by 8 bases, 10 bases remained unmatched. Per the germline V gene, CDR1 is MDHEN and CDR2 is SYDVKM. CDR3 region: CASSPMGQGSYEQFF. The CDR3 nucleotides read TGTGCCAGCAGTCCGATGGGACAGGGTTCCTATGAGCAGTTCTTC.

V and J are TRBV6-5 and TRBJ1-5; weak D call: TRBD1 (5 bases). There are 13 residues in the CDR3. Trimming cost V 6 bases and J 6 bases, with 12 bases left between them. In germline, CDR1 is MNHEY, CDR2 SVGAGI. The CDR3 nucleotides are TGTGCCAGCAGCCGGGGGGTCGGTCAGCCCCAGCATTTT. This codes for CASSRGVGQPQHF.